These T cell receptor beta chains were read from a single sample in a study of T cell responses to AZD1222 COVID-19 vaccine. Clones were read by immunoSEQ multiplex PCR, and TCRdb kept only the in-frame ones, dropping some. This sample yields 100,000 or so clones, of which about nine tenths are seen a single time; approximately 1.2% belongs to the top ten. The material was peripheral blood, obtained on day 0 of AZD1222 vaccination. All receptors come from an adult in good health. The CDR3 runs from the conserved cysteine through the conserved F or W. The D gene is left open where the match is weak. The size of a clone is reported for some rows only, either as once, few or many, or as a class for expanded clones.

abundance | j_gene | v_gene | d_gene | CDR3nt | CDR3aa
. | TRBJ2-7 | TRBV27 | . | TGTGCCAGCAGTCCGAATAGGTACGAGCAGTACTTC | CASSPNRYEQYF
once | TRBJ2-5 | TRBV11-3 | . | TGTGCCAGCAGCTTAGAGGGGGAGACCCAGTACTTC | CASSLEGETQYF
. | TRBJ1-5 | TRBV10-1 | TRBD1 | TGCGCCAGCATCCGACAGGGGACAGGTCAGCCCCAGCATTTT | CASIRQGTGQPQHF
. | TRBJ1-4 | TRBV5-1 | . | TGCGCCAGCAGCTTGTCGACAGGAACTAATGAAAAACTGTTTTTT | CASSLSTGTNEKLFF
once | TRBJ1-1 | TRBV15 | . | TGTGCCACCAGCAGAGACCGAAGAGGGTGGGGCACTGAAGCTTTCTTT | CATSRDRRGWGTEAFF
. | TRBJ1-2 | TRBV19 | TRBD1 | TGTGTCAGTAGTACCGGGACAGGCTATGGCTACACCTTC | CVSSTGTGYGYTF
once | TRBJ1-5 | TRBV10-3 | . | TGTGCCATCAGGGGGCAGGTCAATCAGCCCCAGCATTTT | CAIRGQVNQPQHF
. | TRBJ2-1 | TRBV4-1 | . | TGCGCCAGACCGCCAGGGAAGGGAGGTTTAAATGAGCAGTTCTTC | CARPPGKGGLNEQFF
. | TRBJ1-3 | TRBV9 | . | TGTGCCAGCAGCGTAGGAGGGGACACCATATATTTT | CASSVGGDTIYF
. | TRBJ2-1 | TRBV7-9 | . | TGTGCCAGCAGCTTACGTCGGACTCAACTCAATGAGCAGTTCTTC | CASSLRRTQLNEQFF
. | TRBJ2-7 | TRBV10-3 | . | TGTGCCATCAGTGAGTCGAGGGGAGTAGGGGAGCAGTACTTC | CAISESRGVGEQYF
. | TRBJ2-7 | TRBV19 | TRBD1 | TGTGCCAGTAGCAAAACCTCCACAGGGGAACCCTCCTACGAGCAGTACTTC | CASSKTSTGEPSYEQYF
. | TRBJ2-5 | TRBV7-3 | . | TGTGCCAGCAGGCACGCCCTGGAGACCCAGTACTTC | CASRHALETQYF
. | TRBJ2-5 | TRBV6-1 | . | TGTGCCAGCAGTGAAGACAGGGTGGAGACCCAGTACTTC | CASSEDRVETQYF
once | TRBJ1-3 | TRBV6-6 | . | TGTGCCAGTCAGGGAGACAGAAACACCATATATTTT | CASQGDRNTIYF
. | TRBJ1-1 | TRBV28 | . | TGTGCCAGCAGTTTCAATTATTGGGGGGTTTTGAACACTGAAGCTTTCTTT | CASSFNYWGVLNTEAFF
. | TRBJ2-1 | TRBV4-2 | TRBD2 | TGTGCCAGCAGCCAAGAGCGGGGGGGCAATGAGCAGTTCTTC | CASSQERGGNEQFF
. | TRBJ1-1 | TRBV6-4 | TRBD1 | TGTGCCAGCAGCCAGGACAGGGACACTGAAGCTTTCTTT | CASSQDRDTEAFF
few | TRBJ1-1 | TRBV24-1 | TRBD1 | TGTGCCACCTTCGACAGGGGCGATTTGAACACTGAAGCTTTCTTT | CATFDRGDLNTEAFF
. | TRBJ1-5 | TRBV5-1 | . | TGCGCCAGCAGCTTGGGATCGGGGAATCAGCCCCAGCATTTT | CASSLGSGNQPQHF
. | TRBJ1-6 | TRBV2 | . | TGTGCCAGCAGTGAACAGGGACCACCCCTCCACTTT | CASSEQGPPLHF
. | TRBJ2-5 | TRBV6-2/TRBV6-3 | . | TGTGCCAGCAGTTACCGGGACTACCAAGAGACCCAGTACTTC | CASSYRDYQETQYF
. | TRBJ2-7 | TRBV28 | TRBD1 | TGTGCCAGCAGTTTACTCAACAGGGGGCCCGAGCAGTACTTC | CASSLLNRGPEQYF
. | TRBJ1-3 | TRBV5-5 | . | TGTGCCAGCAGTCCTTCCTCTGGAAACACCATATATTTT | CASSPSSGNTIYF
. | TRBJ1-1 | TRBV5-4 | . | TGTGCCAGCAAGCTTCCTACCGGGGGGGACACTGAAGCTTTCTTT | CASKLPTGGDTEAFF
. | TRBJ1-2 | TRBV2 | . | TGTGCCAGCAGTGAATCGGCAGGGGACTATGGCTACACCTTC | CASSESAGDYGYTF
. | TRBJ1-1 | TRBV19 | . | TGTGCCAGTCCGAAGAATCGACTGGGGGCAGGGTGGAACACTGAAGCTTTCTTT | CASPKNRLGAGWNTEAFF
. | TRBJ1-5 | TRBV7-8 | . | TGTGCCAGCAGCTCCGGACGGAGCAATCAGCCCCAGCATTTT | CASSSGRSNQPQHF
. | TRBJ1-5 | TRBV3-1/TRBV3-2 | . | TGTGCCAGCAGCCACCTACAGGGTGGGCAGCCCCAGCATTTT | CASSHLQGGQPQHF
. | TRBJ2-1 | TRBV11-3 | TRBD2 | TGTGCCAGCAGTTATGCCTCCGGGACTAGTACTAACAATGAGCAGTTCTTC | CASSYASGTSTNNEQFF
. | TRBJ1-1 | TRBV6-5 | . | TGTGCCAGCAGGCGGGGGGTGAACACTGAAGCTTTCTTT | CASRRGVNTEAFF
once | TRBJ1-2 | TRBV28 | . | TGTGCCAGCAGCCACCAGTCCTACACCTTC | CASSHQSYTF
. | TRBJ2-2 | TRBV10-3 | TRBD1 | TGTGCCATCAGCGGGGACAGGGACAACACCGGGGAGCTGTTTTTT | CAISGDRDNTGELFF
. | TRBJ2-1 | TRBV3-1/TRBV3-2 | TRBD2 | TGTGCCAGCAGTCGGATAAGACTAGCGGGGAACAATGAGCAGTTCTTC | CASSRIRLAGNNEQFF
. | TRBJ1-1 | TRBV4-2 | TRBD1 | TGTGCCAGCAGCCAAGTGGGACAGGGCGGCACTGAAGCTTTCTTT | CASSQVGQGGTEAFF
. | TRBJ2-3 | TRBV5-1 | TRBD2 | TGCGCCAGCAGCGCTACTAGCGGGGGGTACACAGATACGCAGTATTTT | CASSATSGGYTDTQYF
. | TRBJ1-6 | TRBV12-3/TRBV12-4 | . | TGTGCCAGCACTCCGGACCGATATTCACCCCTCCACTTT | CASTPDRYSPLHF
. | TRBJ1-1 | TRBV28 | . | TGTGCCAGCAGCCTAACAGGGCTGAACACTGAAGCTTTCTTT | CASSLTGLNTEAFF